This is a list of T cell receptor beta chains from one sample in a study of CD8+CD57+ T cells in acquired aplastic anemia. TCRdb used MiXCR to reprocess the reads, holding one entry per CDR3 protein. This table has about 180,000 distinct CDR3 sequences, roughly 48% appearing once. Sequencing used sorted CD4+, CD8+, or CD8+CD57+ T cells (not recorded which) from PBMCs. The receptors originated from a human donor with aplastic anemia. CDR3s include the opening cysteine and the closing phenylalanine or tryptophan. A D gene is named only where the DNA matches it firmly. Expanded clones get a size class; other rows say once, few or many, or leave the size out.

D: -; size: -; J: TRBJ1-1; V: TRBV20-1; CDR3: CSASRGGPDTEALF; DNA: TGCAGTGCTAGCCGGGGGGGGCCGGACACTGAAGCTCTCTTT
D: -; size: many; J: TRBJ2-2; V: TRBV19; CDR3: CASSVGLAYTGELFF; DNA: TGTGCCAGTAGTGTGGGCCTAGCCTACACCGGGGAGCTGTTTTTT
D: TRBD1; size: few; J: TRBJ1-4; V: TRBV12-3/TRBV12-4; CDR3: CASSFSTGGVNEKLFF; DNA: TGTGCCAGCAGCTTCTCGACAGGGGGGGTTAATGAAAAACTGTTTTTT
D: TRBD2; size: many; J: TRBJ2-3; V: TRBV2; CDR3: CASSDIDPAGVTDTQYF; DNA: TGTGCCAGCAGTGATATCGATCCAGCGGGGGTGACAGATACGCAGTATTTT
D: -; size: many; J: TRBJ1-6; V: TRBV6-1; CDR3: CASNSGGTYSPLHF; DNA: TGTGCCAGCAACTCCGGGGGCACATATTCACCCCTCCACTTT
D: TRBD1; size: few; J: TRBJ2-6; V: TRBV27; CDR3: CASSSPLTGGAGANVLTF; DNA: TGTGCCAGCAGTTCACCACTGACAGGGGGCGCTGGGGCCAACGTCCTGACTTTC
D: -; size: many; J: TRBJ2-3; V: TRBV20-1; CDR3: CSATMGAHTDTQYF; DNA: TGCAGTGCCACGATGGGGGCCCACACAGATACGCAGTATTTT
D: TRBD2; size: many; J: TRBJ2-1; V: TRBV7-7; CDR3: CASSLGTSAYNEQFF; DNA: TGTGCCAGCAGCTTAGGGACTAGCGCCTACAATGAGCAGTTCTTC
D: TRBD1; size: -; J: TRBJ1-1; V: TRBV24-1; CDR3: CATSDNQGAGTEAFF; DNA: TGTGCCACCAGTGACAATCAGGGGGCTGGCACTGAAGCTTTCTTT
D: -; size: -; J: TRBJ1-1; V: TRBV4-1; CDR3: CASSQGFTEAFF; DNA: TGCGCCAGCAGCCAAGGGTTTACTGAAGCTTTCTTT
D: TRBD1; size: -; J: TRBJ2-7; V: TRBV25-1; CDR3: CASLEETGNSEQYF; DNA: TGTGCCAGCCTCGAGGAGACAGGGAATAGCGAGCAGTACTTC
D: -; size: -; J: TRBJ2-7; V: TRBV7-2; CDR3: CASSRAGNTGEQYF; DNA: TGTGCCAGCAGCCGCGCAGGGAACACCGGGGAGCAGTACTTC
D: TRBD1; size: -; J: TRBJ2-1; V: TRBV27; CDR3: CASSSGQDNEQFF; DNA: TGTGCCAGCAGTTCGGGACAGGACAATGAGCAGTTCTTC
D: TRBD1; size: -; J: TRBJ1-1; V: TRBV10-3; CDR3: CAINTGENTEAFF; DNA: TGTGCCATCAATACAGGGGAGAACACTGAAGCTTTCTTT
D: TRBD1; size: many; J: TRBJ2-1; V: TRBV3-1; CDR3: CASSGQGARNEQFF; DNA: TGTGCCAGCAGCGGCCAGGGGGCAAGAAATGAGCAGTTCTTC
D: TRBD1; size: -; J: TRBJ2-7; V: TRBV11-2; CDR3: CASSRYTTGGGYYEQYF; DNA: TGTGCCAGCAGCAGATATACCACAGGGGGTGGTTACTACGAGCAGTACTTC
D: TRBD1; size: -; J: TRBJ1-4; V: TRBV6-7; CDR3: CASSYVPGQARNEKLFF; DNA: TGTGCCAGCAGTTACGTCCCGGGACAGGCTCGGAATGAAAAACTGTTTTTT
D: -; size: -; J: TRBJ2-7; V: TRBV15; CDR3: CATSYRRQDHEQYF; DNA: TGTGCCACCAGCTACAGGCGACAGGACCACGAGCAGTACTTC
D: TRBD2; size: few; J: TRBJ2-1; V: TRBV12-3/TRBV12-4; CDR3: CASSLRVASGGAVNEQFF; DNA: TGTGCCAGCAGTTTAAGGGTGGCTAGCGGGGGGGCAGTCAATGAGCAGTTCTTC
D: -; size: -; J: TRBJ2-2; V: TRBV10-1; CDR3: CASRGQGPTGGPFF; DNA: TGCGCCAGCCGAGGGCAGGGGCCGACCGGGGGGCCGTTTTTT
D: -; size: -; J: TRBJ1-5; V: TRBV2; CDR3: CASRLEVRQPQHF; DNA: TGTGCCAGCAGGCTGGAAGTACGGCAGCCCCAGCATTTT
D: TRBD1; size: -; J: TRBJ2-7; V: TRBV20-1; CDR3: CSARGHRGRPSYEQYF; DNA: TGCAGTGCTAGAGGGCACAGGGGGCGACCGTCCTACGAGCAGTACTTC
D: -; size: -; J: TRBJ1-1; V: TRBV10-3; CDR3: CAISESEGSQVNTEAFF; DNA: TGTGCCATCAGTGAGTCGGAGGGGAGCCAAGTGAACACTGAAGCTTTCTTT
D: -; size: -; J: TRBJ2-5; V: TRBV15; CDR3: CATSRNLGAQETQYF; DNA: TGTGCCACCAGCAGAAACCTAGGGGCCCAAGAGACCCAGTACTTC
D: -; size: many; J: TRBJ2-6; V: TRBV5-1; CDR3: CASSPEMTGANVLTF; DNA: TGCGCCAGCAGCCCGGAAATGACAGGGGCCAACGTCCTGACTTTC
D: -; size: many; J: TRBJ1-6; V: TRBV5-6; CDR3: CASSFRSSYNSPLHF; DNA: TGTGCCAGCAGCTTTCGAAGCTCCTATAATTCACCCCTCCACTTT
D: -; size: many; J: TRBJ1-4; V: TRBV9; CDR3: CASSRNPGLEREKLFF; DNA: TGTGCCAGCAGCCGGAATCCGGGCCTTGAGCGTGAAAAACTGTTTTTT
D: TRBD2; size: many; J: TRBJ2-7; V: TRBV19; CDR3: CASSLTGRGGTYEQYF; DNA: TGTGCCAGTAGCCTGACCGGACGGGGGGGCACGTACGAGCAGTACTTC
D: TRBD1; size: -; J: TRBJ2-7; V: TRBV15; CDR3: CATSRATGEGAYEQYF; DNA: TGTGCCACCAGCAGAGCGACAGGGGAAGGGGCCTACGAGCAGTACTTC
D: TRBD1; size: many; J: TRBJ2-7; V: TRBV4-3; CDR3: CASSQETGTEQYF; DNA: TGCGCCAGCAGCCAAGAGACAGGGACCGAGCAGTACTTC
D: -; size: few; J: TRBJ2-1; V: TRBV5-6; CDR3: CASLPGTSYNEQFF; DNA: TGTGCCAGCCTTCCTGGGACCTCCTACAATGAGCAGTTCTTC
D: -; size: many; J: TRBJ2-3; V: TRBV19; CDR3: CASSMTISTDTQYF; DNA: TGTGCCAGTAGTATGACAATAAGCACAGATACGCAGTATTTT
D: -; size: -; J: TRBJ1-1; V: TRBV7-3; CDR3: CASSLVGQNMNTEAFF; DNA: TGTGCCAGCAGCTTAGTCGGACAGAACATGAACACTGAAGCTTTCTTT
D: -; size: -; J: TRBJ1-1; V: TRBV29-1; CDR3: CSVKASYPAEAFF; DNA: TGCAGCGTTAAAGCCAGCTATCCGGCGGAAGCTTTCTTT
D: TRBD1; size: -; J: TRBJ2-7; V: TRBV10-2; CDR3: CATHYWTGGYEQCF; DNA: TGCGCCACCCACTACTGGACAGGCGGCTACGAGCAGTGCTTC
D: -; size: many; J: TRBJ1-2; V: TRBV5-1; CDR3: CASSLGWGALGYGYTF; DNA: TGCGCCAGCAGCTTGGGGTGGGGAGCCCTAGGCTATGGCTACACCTTC
D: TRBD2; size: -; J: TRBJ2-7; V: TRBV25-1; CDR3: CASTSGLPPGEQYF; DNA: TGTGCCAGCACCTCGGGACTACCCCCTGGGGAGCAGTACTTC
D: TRBD1; size: many; J: TRBJ1-2; V: TRBV5-1; CDR3: CASSPQGGADYGYTF; DNA: TGCGCCAGCAGCCCACAAGGGGGCGCCGACTATGGCTACACCTTC
D: TRBD1; size: -; J: TRBJ2-7; V: TRBV20-1; CDR3: CSAGRTGPYEQYF; DNA: TGCAGTGCTGGCAGGACAGGGCCCTACGAGCAGTACTTC
D: -; size: -; J: TRBJ1-1; V: TRBV2; CDR3: CASTLTGGTEAFF; DNA: TGTGCCAGCACACTGACGGGGGGGACTGAAGCTTTCTTT
D: -; size: -; J: TRBJ2-2; V: TRBV14; CDR3: CASRLGATGELFF; DNA: TGTGCCAGCAGGCTCGGGGCCACCGGGGAGCTGTTTTTT